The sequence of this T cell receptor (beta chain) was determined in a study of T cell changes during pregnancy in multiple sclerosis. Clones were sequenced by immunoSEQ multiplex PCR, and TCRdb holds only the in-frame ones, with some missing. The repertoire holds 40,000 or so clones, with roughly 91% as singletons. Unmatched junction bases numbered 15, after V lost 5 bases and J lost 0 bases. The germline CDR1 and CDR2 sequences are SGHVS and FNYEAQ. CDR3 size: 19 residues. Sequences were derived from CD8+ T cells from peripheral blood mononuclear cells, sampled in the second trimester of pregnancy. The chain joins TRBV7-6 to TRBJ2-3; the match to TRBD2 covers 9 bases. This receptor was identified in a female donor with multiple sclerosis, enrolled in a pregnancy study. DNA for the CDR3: TGTGCCAGCAGCCCCTACCGTGCACTAGCGGGTGCTAGCACAGATACGCAGTATTTT. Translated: CASSPYRALAGASTDTQYF.